The 23 T cell receptor beta chains presented below share a single source sample, sequenced in a study of T cell responses to AZD1222 COVID-19 vaccine (dated by TCRdb to about 2021). The sample's time point label, in plain terms: about 28 days (+/-7) after the second vaccine dose. Libraries were constructed by the immunoSEQ multiplex PCR assay. Held by TCRdb, this immuneACCESS table contains in-frame sequences only and omits some clones. Under half of the omission traces to an unresolved V gene where checked; the cause of the rest is unknown. This sample is represented by 70,000 to 95,000 clones; just over 85% of them were singletons. The ten largest clones capture 5.6% of the sample. The specimen was peripheral blood, collected 28 days after the second AZD1222 dose. These receptors all come from an adult who received the AZD1222 COVID-19 vaccine.

This chain joins TRBV29-1 and TRBJ1-2; D is ambiguous. Trimming cost V 4 bases and J 4 bases, with 7 bases left between them. The CDR3 spans 11 residues. Germline V gene data show CDR1 as SQVTM and CDR2 as ANQGSEA. CDR3 sequence reads: CSVVAVYGYTF. CDR3 DNA: TGCAGCGTTGTCGCTGTCTATGGCTACACCTTC. The full variable domain, completed using reference TRBV29-1 and TRBJ1-2, is SAVISQKPSRDICQRGTSLTIQCQVDSQVTMMFWYRQQPGQSLTLIATANQGSEATYESGFVIDKFPISRPNLTFSTLTVSNMSPEDSSIYLCSVVAVYGYTFGSGTRLTVV.

V is TRBV7-9 and J is TRBJ2-3; tentatively, D is TRBD2 (6 bases). Germline V CDR1 and CDR2: SEHNR, FQNEAQ (reference sequence). The V and J ends lost 9 bases and 0 bases respectively, with 19 bases between them. The CDR3 is 16 amino acids. CDR3 amino acids: CAREEWDSSSTDTQYF. In DNA, the CDR3 is TGTGCCAGGGAGGAATGGGACTCAAGTAGCACAGATACGCAGTATTTT. Full variable domain (rest looked up from reference TRBV7-9 and TRBJ2-3): DTGVSQNPRHKITKRGQNVTFRCDPISEHNRLYWYRQTLGQGPEFLTYFQNEAQLEKSRLLSDRFSAERPKGSFSTLEIQRTEQGDSAMYLCAREEWDSSSTDTQYFGPGTRLTVL.

CDR3 DNA: TGTGCCAGCAGCTTAGCGTCCACAGGGGATTTGGATGGCTACACCTTC. This codes for CASSLASTGDLDGYTF. The chain recombines TRBV7-2 with TRBJ1-2; 7 nucleotides line up with TRBD1. With 0 bases clipped from V and 6 bases from J, the junction kept 10 bases outside the gene matches. The CDR3 spans 16 residues. The germline V gene encodes CDR1 SGHTA and CDR2 FQGNSA.

The rearrangement links TRBV7-6 to TRBJ1-1; TRBD1 agrees at 7 bases. Germline V gene lookup returns CDR1 SGHVS and CDR2 FNYEAQ. V was pared by 2 bases and J by 4 bases, with 10 bases of the junction left unmatched. The CDR3 loop spans 16 amino acids. The chain's CDR3 is CASSLRQGVASTEAFF. CDR3 nucleotide sequence: TGTGCCAGCAGCTTAAGACAGGGCGTCGCGAGCACTGAAGCTTTCTTT.

This clone was counted a few times. The gene calls are TRBV6-6 and TRBJ1-6; the D gene is possibly TRBD1 (5 bases). The length of the CDR3 is 15 residues. CDR1 and CDR2 from the germline V gene are MNHNY and SVGAGI (reference sequence). V was clipped by 2 bases and J by 9 bases, with 14 bases between them. This chain's CDR3 is CASSYGGTTGSPLHF. The CDR3 nucleotides read TGTGCCAGCAGTTACGGGGGGACGACGGGTTCACCCCTCCACTTT.

Only a few counts were recorded for this clone. The rearrangement uses TRBV6-5 and TRBJ2-7; no reliable D call. Germline assignment: CDR1 MNHEY and CDR2 SVGAGI. The length of the CDR3 is 13 residues. V dropped 5 bases and J dropped 3 bases, with 11 bases sitting between them. Here the CDR3 reads CASSPPGFYEQYF. CDR3 nucleotide sequence: TGTGCCAGCAGTCCCCCGGGCTTCTACGAGCAGTACTTC.

CDR3 nucleotides: TGCGCCAGCACCCTGGAGTACCCATCCGGCAAGGAGACCCAGTACTTC. It is translated as CASTLEYPSGKETQYF. The genes are TRBV5-1 and TRBJ2-5, with D unclear. Germline lookup yields CDR1 SGHRS and CDR2 YFSETQ. The length of the CDR3 is 16 residues. Deletions cut 6 bases from V and 5 bases from J, with 23 bases between.

The chain links TRBV2 to TRBJ1-2; D is perhaps TRBD1 (6 bases). Trimming removed 11 bases from V and 7 bases from J, with 14 bases in between. Germline V lookup: CDR1 SNHLY, CDR2 FYNNEI. The CDR3 has 11 residues. This CDR3 is CASSGGGGYTF. The CDR3, as DNA: TGTGCCTCCTCTGGAGGGGGTGGCTACACCTTC.

The chain has TRBV28 and TRBJ1-5, with 10 bases fitting TRBD1. CDR3 length equals 15 residues. Trimming removed 5 bases from V and 3 bases from J; junction bases left unmatched: 4. Looked up from germline, CDR1 is MDHEN and CDR2 is SYDVKM. The CDR3 is CASSRQGAYNQPQHF. The CDR3 DNA follows: TGTGCCAGCAGTCGACAGGGGGCCTACAATCAGCCCCAGCATTTT. The full variable domain, completed using reference TRBV28 and TRBJ1-5, is DVKVTQSSRYLVKRTGEKVFLECVQDMDHENMFWYRQDPGLGLRLIYFSYDVKMKEKGDIPEGYSVSREKKERFSLILESASTNQTSMYLCASSRQGAYNQPQHFGDGTRLSIL.

This rearrangement joins TRBV5-1 to TRBJ1-1; perhaps TRBD1 as D (6 bases). V lost 3 bases, J lost 3 bases, and 21 bases lay in between. CDR3 length: 17 amino acids. Germline-derived CDR1 and CDR2 are SGHRS and YFSETQ. The CDR3 region has the DNA TGCGCCAGCAGCTCCGCTGGGGGCTTCGGAGGGGACACTGAAGCTTTCTTT. Translated, it gives CASSSAGGFGGDTEAFF.

The rearrangement links TRBV7-2 to TRBJ2-3; 8 bases are shared with TRBD1. This CDR3 region has 14 residues. Trimming removed 2 bases from V and 4 bases from J; junction bases left unmatched: 2. Germline lookup yields CDR1 SGHTA and CDR2 FQGNSA. This chain's CDR3 is CASSLTGGPDTQYF. CDR3 nucleotides: TGTGCCAGCAGCTTAACAGGGGGTCCAGATACGCAGTATTTT.

This clone was seen just once. The chain recombines TRBV6-5 with TRBJ1-3, with TRBD1 matching 8 bases. Germline-derived CDR1 and CDR2 are MNHEY and SVGAGI. CDR3 length equals 15 residues. J lost 8 bases, V lost 5 bases, and 11 bases had no gene match. DNA of the CDR3: TGTGCCAGCAGTCGCCGGGGGACAGGCGGGGACACCATATATTTT. Amino acid sequence: CASSRRGTGGDTIYF.

V gene TRBV5-1 combines with J gene TRBJ2-7; D perhaps matches TRBD1 (6 bases). V was trimmed by 4 bases and J by 0 bases, leaving 17 bases between them. The CDR3 consists of 16 residues. Germline assignment: CDR1 SGHRS and CDR2 YFSETQ. CDR3 in DNA: TGCGCCAGCAGCCCGGCGGACAGCGATAGCTCCTACGAGCAGTACTTC. Translation: CASSPADSDSSYEQYF. The whole variable domain, filled in from reference TRBV5-1 and TRBJ2-7, reads KAGVTQTPRYLIKTRGQQVTLSCSPISGHRSVSWYQQTPGQGLQFLFEYFSETQRNKGNFPGRFSGRQFSNSRSEMNVSTLELGDSALYLCASSPADSDSSYEQYFGPGTRLTVT.

This rearrangement joins TRBV28 to TRBJ1-2, with TRBD1 matching 8 bases. V dropped 8 bases and J dropped 5; count of bases not matched to a gene: 10. Germline loops: CDR1 MDHEN, CDR2 SYDVKM. CDR3 length equals 14 residues. The CDR3 coding sequence is TGTGCCAGCGGAACAGGACAGGGAAGTTATGGCTACACCTTC. The encoded protein is CASGTGQGSYGYTF.

This rearrangement joins TRBV11-2 to TRBJ2-5; 10 nucleotides match TRBD1. The CDR3 sequence is 14 residues long. CDR1 SGHAT and CDR2 FQNNGV come from the germline V gene. Germline trimming cut 4 bases from V and 3 bases from J; bases unmatched to any gene: 2. In DNA, the CDR3 is TGTGCCAGCAGCTCCGGACAGGGGGAAGAGACCCAGTACTTC. It codes for CASSSGQGEETQYF.

This clone was seen only once. The V gene is TRBV4-2, the J gene TRBJ1-2, with 7 bases that match TRBD1. The CDR3 is made up of 15 amino acids. The V gene's germline CDR1 is LGHNA and CDR2 YNFKEQ. The trim removed 4 bases at V and 6 bases at J, leaving 11 bases unmatched. CDR3 amino acids: CASSPGQVDLHGYTF. CDR3 sequence (DNA): TGTGCCAGCAGCCCTGGACAGGTGGACCTCCATGGCTACACCTTC.

The V and J genes are TRBV18 and TRBJ2-7, with 8 positions matching TRBD1. Per the germline V gene, CDR1 is KGHSH and CDR2 is LQKENI. J was trimmed by 6 bases and V by 4 bases; bases with no gene match: 8. The CDR3 spans 14 residues. The CDR3 spells CASSLAGGFGEQYF. CDR3 in DNA: TGTGCCAGCTCACTGGCAGGGGGCTTCGGCGAGCAGTACTTC.

This chain connects TRBV4-2 to TRBJ2-7; 8 nucleotides agree with TRBD1. J lost 7 bases, V lost 1 base, and 9 bases had no gene match. CDR1 LGHNA and CDR2 YNFKEQ come from the germline V gene. The CDR3 is 15 residues long. CDR3 residues: CASSQVVRQGLEQYF. The CDR3 DNA reads TGTGCCAGCAGCCAAGTTGTGAGACAGGGGCTTGAGCAGTACTTC.

The V call is TRBV14, the J call TRBJ2-2; maybe TRBD2 (5 bases). The V gene lost 4 bases and the J gene lost 6 bases, with 21 bases spanning the gap. This CDR3 is 17 amino acids long. CDR1 SGHDN and CDR2 FVKESK come from the germline V gene. In DNA, the CDR3 is TGTGCCAGCAGCCGAGGCGGACTTAGTGGATACGCCGGGGAGCTGTTTTTT. This encodes CASSRGGLSGYAGELFF.

The V call is TRBV9, the J call TRBJ1-3; perhaps TRBD1 as D (5 bases). CDR3 length: 14 residues. CDR1 and CDR2 (germline): SGDLS, YYNGEE. Trimming stripped 3 bases from V and 4 bases from J, with 11 bases between. In nucleotides, the CDR3 is TGTGCCAGCAGCGCCTCCGGGGCCGGAAACACCATATATTTT. Translation gives CASSASGAGNTIYF.

This clone was observed once. The chain links TRBV5-1 to TRBJ1-4; 10 nucleotides align to TRBD1. The V segment lost 0 bases and the J segment 6 bases; nucleotides outside the gene matches: 14. The germline V gene has CDR1 SGHRS and CDR2 YFSETQ. The CDR3 spans 19 residues. DNA for the CDR3: TGCGCCAGCAGCTTGGCCGGGGCGTCCCGGGACAGGGGTTATGAAAAACTGTTTTTT. Protein sequence: CASSLAGASRDRGYEKLFF.

Comment on this clone: Different DNA sequences within this sample yield the same CDR3. V and J are TRBV9 and TRBJ1-4; D ambiguous. Germline lookup yields CDR1 SGDLS and CDR2 YYNGEE. Trimming removed 1 base at V and 5 bases at J, with 9 bases between. This CDR3 contains 14 residues. Here the CDR3 DNA reads TGTGCCAGCAGCGTATCTCTTGGGAATGAAAAACTGTTTTTT. Translation gives CASSVSLGNEKLFF.

V is TRBV6-2 or TRBV6-3 and J is TRBJ2-5; TRBD1 is a possible D gene (5 bases). CDR1 is MNHEY, CDR2 SVGEGT, per germline. V was trimmed by 5 bases and J by 7 bases, leaving 11 bases between them. CDR3 length: 12 residues. The CDR3 reads CASSPARATQYF. The CDR3 DNA sequence: TGTGCCAGCAGTCCCGCCAGGGCGACCCAGTACTTC.